This entry is about one T cell receptor beta chain. There is no known antigen for this receptor. Within one base of it there is no much larger clone, and no base qualities were kept. Taken from the germline V gene, the CDR1 and CDR2 loops are MGHDK and SYGVNS. Including the terminal cysteine and phenylalanine, the CDR3 comprises 15 residues. The read is trimmed to its CDR3 DNA, 45 bases read in frame from base 1. The germline V and J ends show losses of 3 bases and 4 bases respectively, and no gene match explains 3 bases of the junction. The data derive from a study of OX40 agonist ivuxolimab in advanced cancers. Regarding the study in general: Ivuxolimab, which targeted the costimulatory receptor OX40 (CD134), was an agonistic, fully human IgG2 monoclonal antibody. Prior anti-PD-1, anti-PD-L1 or anti-CTLA-4 therapy was permitted, and 30% to 45% of dose-escalation patients had received checkpoint inhibitors. Intravenous ivuxolimab was administered to patients every 2 weeks at six dose levels: 0.01, 0.1, 0.3, 1.5, 3 and 10 mg/kg. Three dose-escalation patients achieved partial responses, one with hepatocellular carcinoma and two with cutaneous melanoma. A male proportion of under 85% and a mean age of roughly 58 years, ranging from roughly 23 to 85, were recorded for the dose-escalation cohort. Among the roughly 52 dose-escalation patients, 19 had hepatocellular carcinoma, roughly 15 melanoma, 9 renal cell carcinoma and 9 head and neck cancer. The point of sequencing TCRbeta in the periphery was to test whether ivuxolimab changed TCR sequence diversity and drove clonal T-cell expansion. The monotherapy dose-escalation portion (N ≈ 52 patients) of the phase I ivuxolimab trial is reported in the paper.

Genomic DNA was extracted from sorted cells for sequencing of the TCRbeta CDR3 region. TCRbeta CDR3 regions were sequenced using the immunoSEQ Assay. The immuneACCESS repertoire file appears here via TCRdb, limited to in-frame rearrangements. These files lack a portion of the clones; in checked studies, under half of the deficit traces to unresolved V genes, and the cause of the others is not known. The sample table shows under 95,000 clones, and over 65% are seen once. Under 3.5% of the sample is held by the ten biggest clonotypes. The trial excluded patients who had a history of autoimmune disease or were on systemic immunosuppression. In every dose cohort, peripheral blood was drawn for TCR sequencing at baseline, cycle 4 day 1, and cycle 7 day 1. The samples were drawn from a first-in-human, open-label, multicenter phase I dose-escalation trial of ivuxolimab. Adults with locally advanced or metastatic head and neck squamous cell, hepatocellular, melanoma or renal cell carcinoma were enrolled in the trial. Before TCR sequencing, CD4+ and CD8+ T cells were separately sorted from peripheral blood.

Study-wide findings and limitations: Low levels of normalized T-cell clonal expansion were also seen in some patients who did not respond. After ivuxolimab, expanded clones were on average more numerous among CD8+ T cells than among CD4+ T cells. At doses from 0.1 to 3.0 mg/kg, clonal expansion was seen in both CD4+ and CD8+ blood T cells between baseline and week 6. The antigen specificity of the clonally expanded peripheral T cells was not determined. In the 0.1-3.0 mg/kg groups, partial responders had among the lowest normalized peripheral clonal expansion, particularly in CD8+ T cells.

The chain joins TRBV25-1 to TRBJ2-6, with TRBD1 matching 7 junction bases. This clonotype was sampled from an adult with an advanced solid tumor such as melanoma, head and neck, liver or kidney cancer. The sequenced sample was CD4+ or CD8+ T cells sorted from blood, obtained in a trial of the OX40 agonist ivuxolimab. DNA sequence: TGTGCCAGCAGTGAGACAGGGTCAGGGGCCAACGTCCTGACTTTC. The translation is CASSETGSGANVLTF.